These T cell receptor beta chains were read from a single sample in a study of T cells in Graves' hyperthyroidism and ophthalmopathy. TCRdb ran MiXCR on the multiplex PCR reads and lists one entry per CDR3 protein. The sample records roughly 180,000 distinct CDR3 sequences, about a tenth being singletons. The source material was blood. These receptor sequences come from a woman younger than 30 with Graves' hyperthyroidism that later progressed to Graves' ophthalmopathy. The CDR3 runs from the conserved cysteine through the conserved F or W. The order of the fields is J gene, clone size, D gene, V gene, CDR3 DNA, CDR3 protein. The D gene is left open where the match is weak. Not every row has a clone size; where given, it reads once, few, many or a size class.

J: TRBJ2-7; size: many; D: TRBD2; V: TRBV9; DNA: TGTGCCAGCAGCGTGGGGACTAGCGGGATCTACGAGCAGTACTTC; CDR3: CASSVGTSGIYEQYF
J: TRBJ2-7; size: many; D: TRBD1; V: TRBV28; DNA: TGTGCCAGCAGTCCGAGTGGGACAGGGACCCACGAGCAGTACTTC; CDR3: CASSPSGTGTHEQYF
J: TRBJ1-1; size: few; D: TRBD1; V: TRBV10-3; DNA: TGTGCCATCAGTGATGACACCCTAGGACAGGGGGAGAACACTGAAGCTTTCTTT; CDR3: CAISDDTLGQGENTEAFF
J: TRBJ2-4; size: many; D: TRBD1; V: TRBV30; DNA: TGTGCCGGACAGGCTGTGGACATTCAGTACTTC; CDR3: CAGQAVDIQYF
J: TRBJ1-4; size: -; D: -; V: TRBV29-1; DNA: TGCAGCGCTGGAGGTGGGGGGATGAGTGAAAAACTGTTTTTT; CDR3: CSAGGGGMSEKLFF
J: TRBJ2-5; size: many; D: -; V: TRBV9; DNA: TGTGCCAGCAGCGTAGAGGGGGTCCGCCAAGAGACCCAGTACTTC; CDR3: CASSVEGVRQETQYF
J: TRBJ2-2; size: few; D: -; V: TRBV19; DNA: TGTGCCAGTAGTACCCTAACAGGGCACGGGGAGCTGTTTTTT; CDR3: CASSTLTGHGELFF
J: TRBJ2-2; size: many; D: TRBD2; V: TRBV7-6; DNA: TGTGCCAGCAGCTTAGCAACCGGGGGGGCTGGAACCGGGGAGCTGTTTTTT; CDR3: CASSLATGGAGTGELFF
J: TRBJ1-1; size: -; D: -; V: TRBV5-4; DNA: TGTGCCAGCAGCTCCCCTGAGGTTGGGAACACTGAAGCTTTCTTT; CDR3: CASSSPEVGNTEAFF
J: TRBJ2-1; size: many; D: TRBD2; V: TRBV13; DNA: TGTGCCAGCAGCCCGGGCCGACCGGGACTAGCGGACAATGAGCAGTTCTTC; CDR3: CASSPGRPGLADNEQFF
J: TRBJ1-4; size: -; D: -; V: TRBV15; DNA: TGTGCCACCAGCAGAGATCCGGCAACTAATGAAAAACTGTTTTTT; CDR3: CATSRDPATNEKLFF
J: TRBJ1-2; size: many; D: -; V: TRBV7-9; DNA: TGTGCCAGCAGCTTAGGAAGTATTGGATCCAACTATGGCTACACCTTC; CDR3: CASSLGSIGSNYGYTF
J: TRBJ2-7; size: many; D: -; V: TRBV5-1; DNA: TGCGCCAGCAGCTTCCAGGGTGTCGAGCAGTACTTC; CDR3: CASSFQGVEQYF